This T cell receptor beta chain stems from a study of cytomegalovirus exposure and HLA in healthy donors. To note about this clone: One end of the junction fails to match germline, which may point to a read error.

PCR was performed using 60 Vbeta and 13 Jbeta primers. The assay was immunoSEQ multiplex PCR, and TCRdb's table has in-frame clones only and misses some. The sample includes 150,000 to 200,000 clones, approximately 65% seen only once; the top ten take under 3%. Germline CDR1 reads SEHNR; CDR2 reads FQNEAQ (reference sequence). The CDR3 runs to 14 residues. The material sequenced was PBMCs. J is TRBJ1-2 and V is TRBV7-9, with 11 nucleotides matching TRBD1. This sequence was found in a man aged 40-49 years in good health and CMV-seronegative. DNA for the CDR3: TGTTCCAGCAGCTTCCGGACAGGGGGCGATGGCTACACCTTC. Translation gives CSSSFRTGGDGYTF.